The clone carrying this TCR beta chain was seen repeatedly, ten times or more. The entry originates in a study of neurological immune-mediated disorders. Turning to the study itself: The multiple sclerosis group of approximately 35 included approximately 30 relapsing-remitting and 3 secondary progressive patients.

CDR3 size: 13 residues. Germline values: CDR1 SGHVS, CDR2 FQNEAQ. V shed 0 bases and J shed 4 bases, with 6 bases lying between them. TCRdb redid the calling of the 5' RACE reads with MiXCR, one entry per CDR3 protein. The repertoire holds roughly 70,000 distinct CDR3 sequences, with around 3.9% as singletons. The TCR originated in a young man with multiple sclerosis. Sequencing was carried out using PBMCs. The chain links TRBV7-8 to TRBJ1-1; D remains unclear. The CDR3: CASSLAWGTEAFF. CDR3 in DNA: TGTGCCAGCAGCTTAGCGTGGGGCACTGAAGCTTTCTTT.